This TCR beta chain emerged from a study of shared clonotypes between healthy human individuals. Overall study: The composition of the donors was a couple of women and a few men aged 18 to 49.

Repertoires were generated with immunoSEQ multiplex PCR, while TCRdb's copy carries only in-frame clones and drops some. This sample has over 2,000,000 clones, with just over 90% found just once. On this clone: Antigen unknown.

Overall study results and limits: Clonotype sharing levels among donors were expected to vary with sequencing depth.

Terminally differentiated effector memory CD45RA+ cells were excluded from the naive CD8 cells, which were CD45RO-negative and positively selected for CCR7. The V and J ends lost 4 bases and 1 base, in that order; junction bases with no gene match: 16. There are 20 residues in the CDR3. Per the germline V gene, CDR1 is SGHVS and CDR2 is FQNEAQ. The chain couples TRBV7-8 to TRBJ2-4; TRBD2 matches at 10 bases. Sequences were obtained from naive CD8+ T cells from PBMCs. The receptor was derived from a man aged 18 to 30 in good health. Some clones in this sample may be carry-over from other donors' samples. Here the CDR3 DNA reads TGTGCCAGCAGCTCGTACTCTAGCGGGAGTCCATATACTGCCAAAAACATTCAGTACTTC. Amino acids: CASSSYSSGSPYTAKNIQYF.